A selection of T cell receptor beta chains follows, all from one sample in a study of response to subunit inactivated influenza vaccine. TCRdb reprocessed the RT-PCR reads via MiXCR and lists one record per CDR3 protein. This table has about half a million distinct CDR3 sequences, 9.5% to 13% appearing once. Sequenced here: PBMCs from blood, sampled 35 to 45 days after vaccination. The receptor set was obtained from a man aged 50 to 60 who received an inactivated influenza vaccine. CDR3s include the opening cysteine and the closing phenylalanine or tryptophan. The D gene is left open where the match is weak. Not every row has a clone size; where given, it reads once, few, many or a size class.

clone size,D gene,J gene,V gene,CDR3 DNA,CDR3 protein
-,-,TRBJ1-1,TRBV6-1,TGTGCCAGCGAACTGACCCTGGGCACTGAAGCTTTCTTT,CASELTLGTEAFF
-,TRBD1,TRBJ1-1,TRBV5-6,TGTGCCAGCAGCTCCGCGCAGGGGGCGAGGATGAACACTGAAGCTTTCTTT,CASSSAQGARMNTEAFF
few,TRBD1,TRBJ2-3,TRBV6-5,TGTGCCAGCAGTTACGACGGACAGGGTAGAAGAGATACGCAGTATTTT,CASSYDGQGRRDTQYF
-,-,TRBJ1-4,TRBV20-1,TGCAGTGCTGGGGACCATAATGAAAAACTGTTTTTT,CSAGDHNEKLFF
-,-,TRBJ2-3,TRBV7-9,TGTGCCAGCAGCCGTAACCTGGGAGATACGCAGTATTTT,CASSRNLGDTQYF
-,-,TRBJ2-6,TRBV28,TGTGCCAGCAGTTTCGGCTCCGTCCTGACTTTC,CASSFGSVLTF
few,TRBD1,TRBJ2-3,TRBV7-7,TGTGCTAGCAGCCGGGACAGGATAGATACGCAGTATTTT,CASSRDRIDTQYF
-,TRBD1,TRBJ2-4,TRBV6-1,TGTGCCAGCAGACCCGGGACAGCCATTGATCTAGCCAAAAACATTCAGTACTTC,CASRPGTAIDLAKNIQYF
few,TRBD2,TRBJ2-3,TRBV12-3/TRBV12-4,TGTGCCAGCAGTTTGCTAGCGGTGAGCACAGATACGCAGTATTTT,CASSLLAVSTDTQYF
many,-,TRBJ2-5,TRBV18,TGTGCCAGCAAACGACTAGTCGGGACAAAAGAGACCCAGTACTTC,CASKRLVGTKETQYF
-,TRBD1,TRBJ2-4,TRBV9,TGTGCCAGCAGCGCTAGGACAGGGGAAAACATTCAGTACTTC,CASSARTGENIQYF
-,-,TRBJ2-1,TRBV6-1,TGTGCCAGCAGGCCAGGGGCGTCCTCCTACAATGAGCAGTTCTTC,CASRPGASSYNEQFF
many,-,TRBJ2-6,TRBV21-1,TGTGCCAGCAGCAAAGGAACCACCAGGCGTTATCTCTCTGGGGCCAACGTCCTGACTTTC,CASSKGTTRRYLSGANVLTF
few,TRBD1,TRBJ2-1,TRBV12-5,TGTGCTAGTGGTTTGTCGACAGGGGGACCTTCCTCCTACAATGAGCAGTTCTTC,CASGLSTGGPSSYNEQFF
few,TRBD1,TRBJ1-2,TRBV7-8,TGTGCCAGCAGCTTAGACCCGGGACAGGGGACCCTCTATGGCTACACCTTC,CASSLDPGQGTLYGYTF
-,-,TRBJ2-7,TRBV12-3/TRBV12-4,TGTGCCAGCAGCCAACTCGTGGGTCCCCTATACGAGCAGTACTTC,CASSQLVGPLYEQYF
-,TRBD1,TRBJ2-7,TRBV9,TGTGCCAGCAGCGTAAGCAGGGGGTCCTACGAGCAGTACTTC,CASSVSRGSYEQYF
few,-,TRBJ2-7,TRBV28,TGTGCCAGCAGTTTACGGGGGACTCGCGAGCAGTACTTC,CASSLRGTREQYF
many,-,TRBJ2-7,TRBV5-1,TGTGCCAGCAGCTTAGGCCACGAGCAGTACTTC,CASSLGHEQYF
few,-,TRBJ2-7,TRBV7-9,TGTGCCAGCAGCCCCTCGTGGGGGCACGGGACCTACGAGCAGTACTTC,CASSPSWGHGTYEQYF
-,-,TRBJ1-3,TRBV20-1,TGCAGTGCTAGAAGTTTCAGCTCTGGAAACACCATATATTTT,CSARSFSSGNTIYF
many,-,TRBJ2-3,TRBV5-5,TGTGCCAGCAGCTTGGACAGATGGACGGATACGCAGTATTTT,CASSLDRWTDTQYF
few,-,TRBJ1-2,TRBV7-2,TGTGCCAGCAGCTTAAGCACGGGACCCTATGGCTACACCTTC,CASSLSTGPYGYTF
-,-,TRBJ2-1,TRBV10-3,TGTGCCATCAGTGACCAGGGTACCTACAATGAGCAGTTCTTC,CAISDQGTYNEQFF
many,TRBD1,TRBJ1-1,TRBV6-2/TRBV6-3,TGTGCCAGCAGTAATGAGCGGGACAGGGTCCCTGAAGCTTTCTTT,CASSNERDRVPEAFF
-,-,TRBJ2-7,TRBV5-1,TGCGCCAGCGCCCGGGGGCAGTACTACGAGCAGTACTTC,CASARGQYYEQYF
-,TRBD2,TRBJ2-3,TRBV4-3,TGCGCCAGCAGCCAAGTCTCACGGGAGGCCTACCGCCATACGCAGTATTTT,CASSQVSREAYRHTQYF
few,TRBD2,TRBJ2-3,TRBV7-2,TGTGCCAGCAGCTTAATTATCCTAGCGGGTAACACAGATACGCAGTATTTT,CASSLIILAGNTDTQYF
few,TRBD1,TRBJ1-2,TRBV12-5,TGTGCTAGTGGTTCCGGACAGGGACGAGGCTATGGCTACACCTTC,CASGSGQGRGYGYTF
many,-,TRBJ2-3,TRBV7-2,TGTGCCAGCTGGGCCCACACAGATACGCAGTATTTT,CASWAHTDTQYF
few,-,TRBJ2-5,TRBV24-1,TGTGCCACCAGTGATTTTGACCGGGGCTTGCAAGAGACCCAGTACTTC,CATSDFDRGLQETQYF
-,-,TRBJ2-5,TRBV12-3/TRBV12-4,TGTGCCAGCAGTCCTCCATCCACAAGCCTGGCGGGGGAGACCCAGTACTTC,CASSPPSTSLAGETQYF
many,TRBD1,TRBJ2-7,TRBV7-2,TGTGCCAGCAGCCTAAGACAGGGTGCATCCTACGAGCAGTACTTC,CASSLRQGASYEQYF
-,-,TRBJ1-5,TRBV20-1,TGCAGTGCTAGGCCCAGGGTCGACAATCAGCCCCAGCATTTT,CSARPRVDNQPQHF
few,TRBD2,TRBJ2-1,TRBV13,TGTGCCAGCAGCTCTTCCCGGGTACTAGCGGGAGCCTACAATGAGCAGTTCTTC,CASSSSRVLAGAYNEQFF
-,TRBD2,TRBJ2-7,TRBV4-2,TGTGCCAGCAGCCAAGATCTGCCTAGCGGGGCCTACGAGCAGTACTTC,CASSQDLPSGAYEQYF
few,-,TRBJ1-1,TRBV7-9,TGTGCCAGCAGCTACACACAGGGAACTGAAGCTTTCTTT,CASSYTQGTEAFF
few,-,TRBJ1-1,TRBV5-1,TGCGCCAGCAGCTTGGCCGCGGTCGGCACTGAAGCTTTCTTT,CASSLAAVGTEAFF
-,-,TRBJ1-2,TRBV11-3,TGTGCCAGCAGCTTCGGCGGGGGGCCGATCTTATATGGCTACACCTTC,CASSFGGGPILYGYTF